This entry features one T cell receptor beta chain sequence. Profiled with immunoSEQ multiplex PCR; TCRdb holds only in-frame clones, not every one. The repertoire holds over 120,000 clones, with about nine tenths as singletons. The source of the sample is a study of blood T cell repertoires in COVID-19. Recovered status applied to Cohort 3 donors who had two consecutive negative PCRs. It also applied to those with clearance or with symptom resolution. The V gene's germline CDR1 is SGHTA and CDR2 FQGNSA. This CDR3 is built from 18 residues. The V gene end was trimmed by 2 bases and the J gene end by 0 bases; junction bases not matched to a gene: 7.

The sequencing input was PBMCs or T cells enriched from blood (not recorded which). This rearrangement joins TRBV7-2 to TRBJ2-4, with 10 nucleotides matching TRBD2. The source is a man aged 50 or older who had recovered from COVID-19. The chain's CDR3 is CASSLRSSGGLAKNIQYF. In nucleotides, the CDR3 is TGTGCCAGCAGCTTACGGTCTAGCGGGGGCCTAGCCAAAAACATTCAGTACTTC.